A selection of T cell receptor beta chains follows, all from one sample in a study of draining lymph node invasion in breast cancer. TCRdb recomputed calls from the bulk RNA-seq reads with MiXCR, one row per CDR3 protein. The sample has approximately 2,700 distinct CDR3 sequences, about two thirds seen once. The sequenced sample was sorted memory Tregs from a lymph node. All receptors come from a female donor with luminal breast cancer. CDR3s include the opening cysteine and the closing phenylalanine or tryptophan. The D gene is left open where the match is weak. Size is stated for part of the rows, as once, few or many counts, or as a class when the clone is expanded.

clone size,J gene,V gene,D gene,CDR3 DNA,CDR3 protein
.,TRBJ1-2,TRBV6-5,.,TGTGCCAGCAGTTACCACAGAAAGGCCAACTATGGCTACACCTTC,CASSYHRKANYGYTF
few,TRBJ2-2,TRBV7-6,TRBD2,TGTGCCAGCAGCTTTGGACTAGCGGGGGCCACCGGGGAGCTGTTTTTT,CASSFGLAGATGELFF
.,TRBJ1-6,TRBV3-1,.,TGTGCCAGCAGCCAAAAGTCTCTCCGGGACGATTCACCCCTCCACTTT,CASSQKSLRDDSPLHF
once,TRBJ1-2,TRBV16,.,TGTGCCAGCAGCCCCGTGGCAGGGGTTAGTTTGAACTATGACTACACCTTC,CASSPVAGVSLNYDYTF
.,TRBJ1-1,TRBV7-9,TRBD1,TGTGCCAGCAGCCCCACTCGACAGGGGACGAACACTGAAGCTTTCTTT,CASSPTRQGTNTEAFF
.,TRBJ1-2,TRBV5-1,.,TGCGCCAGCAGCTTCGACAACTATGGCTACACCTTC,CASSFDNYGYTF
few,TRBJ1-5,TRBV10-3,TRBD1,TGTGCCATCAGTGGGGACAGGAATAGCAATCAGCCCCAGCATTTT,CAISGDRNSNQPQHF
.,TRBJ2-7,TRBV6-5,TRBD1,TGTGCCAGCAGTTACACCAGAACAGGGGCAGGGGTCTACGAGCAGTACTTC,CASSYTRTGAGVYEQYF
few,TRBJ2-7,TRBV7-2,TRBD2,TGTGCCAGCAGCTCGGGGGGGATAACTTCCTACGAGCAGTACTTC,CASSSGGITSYEQYF
once,TRBJ1-5,TRBV5-8,.,TGTGCCAGCAGCTTCGGATGGAGCAATCAGCCCCAGCATTTT,CASSFGWSNQPQHF
few,TRBJ1-1,TRBV11-1,.,TGTGCCAGCAGCCTACCGGGGGGAGGAGCTTTCTTT,CASSLPGGGAFF
.,TRBJ1-5,TRBV3-1,TRBD1,TGTGCCAGCAGCCACCTTATTGGCAGGGGGCTCCGTCAGCCCCAGCATTTT,CASSHLIGRGLRQPQHF
.,TRBJ1-2,TRBV20-1,.,TGCAGTGCTATATCGATGGCCCCGGGTGGCTACACCTTC,CSAISMAPGGYTF
.,TRBJ2-7,TRBV25-1,.,TGTGCCAGCAGTGACCCCGTCACCTACGAGCAGTACTTC,CASSDPVTYEQYF
.,TRBJ2-1,TRBV5-1,.,TGCGCCAGCAGCTTGGGGCAAGAAACGAGTGAGCAGTTCTTC,CASSLGQETSEQFF
few,TRBJ1-3,TRBV4-2,TRBD1,TGTGCCAGCAGCCAAGCTGAAGGGAGGACAGGGGCTGGAAACACCATATATTTT,CASSQAEGRTGAGNTIYF
.,TRBJ1-5,TRBV12-3/TRBV12-4,TRBD1,TGTGCCAGCCGTTCGGCGGGACAGGAGCATCAGCCCCAGCATTTT,CASRSAGQEHQPQHF
few,TRBJ1-1,TRBV4-2,.,TGTGCCAGCAGCGCCCTGGGCAGGGACACTGAAGCTTTCTTT,CASSALGRDTEAFF
.,TRBJ2-2,TRBV25-1,.,TGTGCCAGCAGTGCCTGGATAACCGGGGAGCTGTTTTTT,CASSAWITGELFF
.,TRBJ1-4,TRBV11-1,TRBD1,TGTGCCAGCAGCTTCCGACAGGGGTCGGCCGAAAAACTGTTTTTT,CASSFRQGSAEKLFF
.,TRBJ2-1,TRBV7-2,TRBD2,TGTGCCAGCAGCCCGGCGGGACTACCAAACAATGAGCAGTTCTTC,CASSPAGLPNNEQFF
.,TRBJ2-7,TRBV12-3/TRBV12-4,.,TGTGCCAGCAGTCACGCCGGGACTTTTACCAGTGGGGAGCAGTACTTC,CASSHAGTFTSGEQYF
few,TRBJ2-2,TRBV5-1,.,TGCGCCAGCAGCGAGACCTCCGGGGAGCTGTTTTTT,CASSETSGELFF
few,TRBJ1-5,TRBV12-3/TRBV12-4,.,TGTGCCAGCAGATCCGCGGGTATAAGCAATCAGCCCCAGCATTTT,CASRSAGISNQPQHF
.,TRBJ2-1,TRBV7-6,.,TGTGCCAGCAGCTTAGAGGGGTGGGACAATGAGCAGTTCTTC,CASSLEGWDNEQFF
few,TRBJ2-6,TRBV5-1,.,TGCGCCAGCAGCTTGACCAACAGCCGCTCTGGGGCCAACGTCCTGACTTTC,CASSLTNSRSGANVLTF
.,TRBJ2-2,TRBV10-1,.,TGCGCCAGCAGCGAGGGACTGAAACTCACCGGGGAGCTGTTTTTT,CASSEGLKLTGELFF
once,TRBJ1-6,TRBV5-5,.,TGTGCCAGCAGCTTAGGTGGACTCGTCAATTCACCCCTCCACTTT,CASSLGGLVNSPLHF
.,TRBJ2-5,TRBV29-1,.,TGCAGCGCCGCACCGGCGGTACAAGAGACCCAGTACTTC,CSAAPAVQETQYF
.,TRBJ1-6,TRBV5-1,.,TGCGCCAGCAGCTTAACACAGGGTTACAATTCACCCCTCCACTTT,CASSLTQGYNSPLHF
.,TRBJ2-5,TRBV7-3,TRBD1,TGTGCCAGCAGCCACCAGGACAGGGGACGTGGAGAGACCCAGTACTTC,CASSHQDRGRGETQYF
.,TRBJ2-1,TRBV11-2,TRBD2,TGTGCCAGCAGCACGAGCGGGGGGGCGATGAATGAGCAGTTCTTC,CASSTSGGAMNEQFF
.,TRBJ2-7,TRBV20-1,.,TGCAGTGCTAGGGGTCAGAGCTCCTACGAGCAGTACTTC,CSARGQSSYEQYF